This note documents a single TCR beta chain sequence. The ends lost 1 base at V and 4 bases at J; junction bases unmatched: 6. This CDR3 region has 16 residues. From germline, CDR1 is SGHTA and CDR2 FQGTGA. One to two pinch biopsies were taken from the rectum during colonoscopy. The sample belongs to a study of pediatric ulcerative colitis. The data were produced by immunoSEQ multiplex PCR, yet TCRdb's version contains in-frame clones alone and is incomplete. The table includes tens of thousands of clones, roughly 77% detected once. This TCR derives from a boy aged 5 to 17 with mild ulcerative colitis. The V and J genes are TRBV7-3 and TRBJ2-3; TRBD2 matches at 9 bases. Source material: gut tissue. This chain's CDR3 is CASSLMAGGPADTQYF. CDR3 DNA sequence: TGTGCCAGCAGCTTAATGGCGGGGGGGCCCGCAGATACGCAGTATTTT. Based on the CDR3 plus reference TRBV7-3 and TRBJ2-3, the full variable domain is GAGVSQTPSNKVTEKGKYVELRCDPISGHTALYWYRQSLGQGPEFLIYFQGTGAADDSGLPNDRFFAVRPEGSVSTLKIQRTERGDSAVYLCASSLMAGGPADTQYFGPGTRLTVL.